This TCR beta chain was sequenced for a study of blood T cell repertoires in COVID-19. Overall study: The study drew acute and convalescent COVID-19 samples from the United States, Italy and Spain. PBMCs, B-cell-depleted T cells, or T cells were the source of the cDNA or gDNA that made up the material.

As processed by the authors: Estimated nucleated cell counts came from reference gene primer amplification. Clones were sequenced by immunoSEQ multiplex PCR, and TCRdb holds only the in-frame ones, with some missing. That table supplies the V and J calls and clone size; D and trimming were determined from the DNA. Of around 47,000 clones in the sample, roughly 86% are singletons; the top ten hold approximately 8.1%. The V gene's germline CDR1 is LNHNV and CDR2 YYDKDF (reference sequence). Trimming cost V 3 bases and J 3 bases, with 11 bases left between them. The CDR3 length is 14 residues. The V and J genes are TRBV15 and TRBJ1-1, with a possible D match to TRBD1 (6 bases). The sequenced sample consisted of peripheral blood. This receptor was taken from an older man with active or convalescent COVID-19. CDR3 sequence: CATSSTGPHTEAFF. The CDR3 coding sequence is TGTGCCACCAGCAGCACAGGGCCCCACACTGAAGCTTTCTTT.